The next 23 T cell receptor beta chains were all read from a single sample in a study of T cell responses to AZD1222 COVID-19 vaccine. Assay: immunoSEQ multiplex PCR; the TCRdb copy retains only in-frame clones and omits some. The data show 100,000 or so clones, around nine tenths seen once. The specimen comprised peripheral blood, sampled on day 0 of AZD1222 vaccination. The receptors were sampled from an adult in good health.

The table lists this clone with a count of one. This rearrangement joins TRBV30 to TRBJ2-3; a weak D match, TRBD1 (7 bases). V was trimmed by 2 bases and J by 8 bases, leaving 14 bases between them. In germline, CDR1 is GTSNPN, CDR2 SVGIG (reference sequence). The CDR3 runs 13 residues. The DNA for the CDR3 is TGTGCCTGGAGTCTTGGGACAGCGGGTACGCAGTATTTT. Translation gives CAWSLGTAGTQYF. The variable domain in full, completed from reference TRBV30 and TRBJ2-3, reads SQTIHQWPATLVQPVGSPLSLECTVEGTSNPNLYWYRQAAGRGLQLLFYSVGIGQISSEVPQNLSASRPQDRQFILSSKKLLLSDSGFYLCAWSLGTAGTQYFGPGTRLTVL.

The rearrangement links TRBV18 to TRBJ1-1; 7 nucleotides agree with TRBD1. Germline CDR1 KGHSH, CDR2 LQKENI. There are 14 residues in the CDR3. The J segment lost 2 bases and the V segment lost 4 bases, leaving 4 bases of the junction unmatched. As DNA, the CDR3 is TGTGCCAGCTCACAACAGGGGATTAACACTGAAGCTTTCTTT. Translating gives CASSQQGINTEAFF. The full variable domain, its missing parts supplied by reference TRBV18 and TRBJ1-1, is NAGVMQNPRHLVRRRGQEARLRCSPMKGHSHVYWYRQLPEEGLKFMVYLQKENIIDESGMPKERFSAEFPKEGPSILRIQQVVRGDSAAYFCASSQQGINTEAFFGQGTRLTVV.

The chain has TRBV7-2 and TRBJ2-1; 8 bases are a match to TRBD2. V was pared by 2 bases and J by 12 bases, with 18 bases of the junction left unmatched. From germline, CDR1 is SGHTA and CDR2 FQGNSA. The CDR3 length is 17 residues. CDR3 sequence reads: CASSLSPLGRGGVGQFF. The CDR3 DNA is TGTGCCAGCAGCTTATCTCCCCTCGGGAGGGGGGGAGTTGGGCAGTTCTTC.

The rearrangement uses TRBV4-3 and TRBJ1-2, with D uncertain. This CDR3 contains 15 residues. Germline V gene sequence: CDR1 LGHNA, CDR2 YSLEER. Trimming stripped 0 bases from V and 1 base from J, with 9 bases between. The CDR3 bases are TGCGCCAGCAGCCAAGATCGCTGGATTAACTATGGCTACACCTTC. Its translation: CASSQDRWINYGYTF.

The rearrangement links TRBV7-6 to TRBJ2-7, with D perhaps given as TRBD1 or TRBD2 (5 bases each). V gave up 4 bases and J gave up 4 bases, with 17 bases separating them. From germline, CDR1 is SGHVS and CDR2 FNYEAQ. The CDR3 runs 15 residues. CDR3 nucleotides: TGTGCCAGCAGCTCCCAGCCCCGGGACGGATACGAGCAGTACTTC. This sequence encodes CASSSQPRDGYEQYF.

The chain has TRBV27 and TRBJ2-1; perhaps D is TRBD1 or TRBD2 (5 bases each). This CDR3 contains 13 residues. Trimming took off 2 bases at V and 6 bases at J, with 8 bases between the two ends. Looked up from germline, CDR1 is MNHEY and CDR2 is SMNVEV (reference sequence). In DNA, the CDR3 is TGTGCCAGCAGTTTAAGTGGGGGCAATGAGCAGTTCTTC. This codes for CASSLSGGNEQFF.

The V call is TRBV7-2, the J call TRBJ1-2, with D possibly being TRBD1 (5 bases). This CDR3 is built from 14 residues. Trimming took 1 base from V and 2 from J, leaving 8 bases between them. CDR1 and CDR2 from the germline V gene are SGHTA and FQGNSA. CDR3 sequence reads: CASSLVQGNYGYTF. The CDR3 nucleotides are TGTGCCAGCAGCTTAGTTCAGGGAAACTATGGCTACACCTTC.

CDR3 coding DNA: TGTGCCAGCAGCCTGGGACAGGAAAATGAAAAACTGTTTTTT. Protein: CASSLGQENEKLFF. The chain carries TRBV5-4 and TRBJ1-4; 8 bases match TRBD1. Germline CDR1 SGHNT, CDR2 YYREEE (reference sequence). Trimming at V came to 4 bases and at J to 5 bases, leaving 4 bases not matched to a gene. The CDR3 is 14 residues long. The whole variable domain, remainder taken from reference TRBV5-4 and TRBJ1-4, is ETGVTQSPTHLIKTRGQQVTLRCSSQSGHNTVSWYQQALGQGPQFIFQYYREEENGRGNFPPRFSGLQFPNYSSELNVNALELDDSALYLCASSLGQENEKLFFGSGTQLSVL.

The chain joins TRBV5-4 to TRBJ2-7, with a tentative D call TRBD1 (5 bases). V lost 4 bases, J lost 0 bases, and 11 bases lay in between. The CDR3 loop spans 14 amino acids. Looked up from germline, CDR1 is SGHNT and CDR2 is YYREEE (reference sequence). CDR3 sequence: CASSLTDNSYEQYF. The CDR3 DNA reads as TGTGCCAGCAGCCTCACGGACAACTCCTACGAGCAGTACTTC. The complete variable domain, with remaining parts taken from reference TRBV5-4 and TRBJ2-7, reads ETGVTQSPTHLIKTRGQQVTLRCSSQSGHNTVSWYQQALGQGPQFIFQYYREEENGRGNFPPRFSGLQFPNYSSELNVNALELDDSALYLCASSLTDNSYEQYFGPGTRLTVT.

A few counts support this clone. V gene TRBV19 combines with J gene TRBJ2-7, with TRBD1 identical over 9 bases. Germline V gene lookup returns CDR1 LNHDA and CDR2 SQIVND (reference sequence). This CDR3 is built from 14 residues. J was trimmed by 3 bases and V by 6 bases; bases with no gene match: 6. The CDR3 DNA follows: TGTGCCAGTAGGGCCGGGACAGGGTACTACGAGCAGTACTTC. Amino acids: CASRAGTGYYEQYF.

V usage is TRBV9 and J usage is TRBJ1-6; D unresolved. CDR1 and CDR2 from the germline V gene are SGDLS and YYNGEE. Trimming cost V 3 bases and J 0 bases, with 4 bases left between them. This CDR3 comprises 14 residues. CDR3 sequence reads: CASSAISYNSPLHF. The DNA for the CDR3 is TGTGCCAGCAGCGCGATCTCCTATAATTCACCCCTCCACTTT.

This clone was seen only a few times. The chain is built from TRBV4-3 and TRBJ1-4; 9 bases line up with TRBD1. The CDR3 consists of 14 residues. V lost 4 bases, J lost 8 bases, and 5 bases stayed unmatched. Germline values: CDR1 LGHNA, CDR2 YSLEER. The CDR3 DNA follows: TGCGCCAGCAGCCCCACAGGGGGCTGGGAAAAACTGTTTTTT. It is translated as CASSPTGGWEKLFF.

This clone was seen a single time. The rearrangement links TRBV7-2 to TRBJ1-1, with D possibly being TRBD1 (5 bases). The length of the CDR3 is 14 residues. Trimming took off 2 bases at V and 8 bases at J, with 15 bases between the two ends. The germline CDR1 and CDR2 sequences are SGHTA and FQGNSA. In DNA, the CDR3 is TGTGCCAGCAGCTTAAATGGGGGGTACTCCGAAGCTTTCTTT. Translating it yields CASSLNGGYSEAFF.

The chain joins TRBV6-5 to TRBJ1-6; no definite D call. Trimming cost V 6 bases and J 7 bases, with 13 bases left between them. This CDR3 region has 14 residues. Germline V gene sequence: CDR1 MNHEY, CDR2 SVGAGI. The CDR3 sequence: CASSPGVRNSPLHF. The CDR3 bases are TGTGCCAGCAGCCCGGGTGTTAGGAATTCACCCCTCCACTTT.

J is TRBJ2-7 and V is TRBV2; 7 bases map to TRBD1. Germline CDR1 reads SNHLY; CDR2 reads FYNNEI. V shed 8 bases and J 2 bases; nucleotides not matched to a gene: 3. The length of the CDR3 is 12 residues. The CDR3, as DNA: TGTGCCAGCGGGACAGCGACCTACGAGCAGTACTTC. Its protein is CASGTATYEQYF.

This sequence joins TRBV19 and TRBJ1-3, with D unclear. Per germline, CDR1 LNHDA and CDR2 SQIVND (reference sequence). V was clipped by 7 bases and J by 1 base, with 8 bases between them. The CDR3 is made up of 13 amino acids. The CDR3 coding sequence is TGTGCCAGTACCCAAGGATCTGGAAACACCATATATTTT. Protein product: CASTQGSGNTIYF.

J is TRBJ1-6 and V is TRBV6-4; no firm D call. This CDR3 spans 13 amino acids. Germline CDR1 MRHNA, CDR2 SNTAGT. Trimming took off 0 bases at V and 7 bases at J, with 4 bases between the two ends. CDR3 DNA sequence: TGTGCCAGCAGTGACTCAGGGAATTCACCCCTCCACTTT. Protein: CASSDSGNSPLHF.

The chain couples TRBV7-9 to TRBJ1-5; possible D gene TRBD1, 6 bases. The V end was cut by 5 bases, the J end by 3 bases, with 14 bases between. The CDR3 has 15 amino acids. Looked up from germline, CDR1 is SEHNR and CDR2 is FQNEAQ (reference sequence). The CDR3 DNA follows: TGTGCCAGCAGCCTCGGACAGAACCCCAATCAGCCCCAGCATTTT. Encoded protein: CASSLGQNPNQPQHF.

V gene TRBV28 combines with J gene TRBJ2-7; D ambiguous. V was clipped by 9 bases and J by 0 bases, with 9 bases between them. This CDR3 has 12 residues. CDR1 is MDHEN, CDR2 SYDVKM, per germline. The CDR3 DNA reads as TGTGCCAGTCTACAGAACTCCTACGAGCAGTACTTC. As protein: CASLQNSYEQYF.

The genes are TRBV28 and TRBJ1-6; D possibly corresponds to TRBD1 (5 bases). Trimming cost V 3 bases and J 0 bases, with 15 bases left between them. The CDR3 is 18 residues long. The germline V gene encodes CDR1 MDHEN and CDR2 SYDVKM. CDR3 DNA sequence: TGTGCCAGCAGTTTCCTCGGGGCGGGGAGCTCCTATAATTCACCCCTCCACTTT. It specifies CASSFLGAGSSYNSPLHF.

J is TRBJ1-3 and V is TRBV5-5; D ambiguous. V lost 4 bases and J 0 bases, leaving 11 bases between the germline ends. Germline V gives CDR1 SGHKS, CDR2 YYEKEE (reference sequence). The CDR3 has 15 residues. The DNA of the CDR3 is TGTGCCAGCAGCGGTGGACTCCTCTCTGGAAACACCATATATTTT. This sequence encodes CASSGGLLSGNTIYF. The whole variable domain, remainder taken from reference TRBV5-5 and TRBJ1-3, is DAGVTQSPTHLIKTRGQQVTLRCSPISGHKSVSWYQQVLGQGPQFIFQYYEKEERGRGNFPDRFSARQFPNYSSELNVNALLLGDSALYLCASSGGLLSGNTIYFGEGSWLTVV.

V gene TRBV19 combines with J gene TRBJ1-3; 8 bases align to TRBD1. Trimming removed 5 bases from V and 0 bases from J; junction bases left unmatched: 6. Germline values: CDR1 LNHDA, CDR2 SQIVND (reference sequence). The CDR3 is 16 amino acids. The CDR3 region is CASSVGTGHSGNTIYF. The CDR3 DNA reads TGTGCCAGTAGTGTGGGGACAGGCCACTCTGGAAACACCATATATTTT.

The chain carries TRBV3-1 (or the pseudogene TRBV3-2) and TRBJ1-1; 8 bases align to TRBD1. Germline CDR1 LGHDT, CDR2 YNNKEL (reference sequence). The CDR3 has 15 residues. V was pared by 1 base and J by 1 base, with 2 bases of the junction left unmatched. The CDR3 region has the DNA TGTGCCAGCAGCCAAGGGACAGGGAGGAACACTGAAGCTTTCTTT. Amino acids: CASSQGTGRNTEAFF.